This is a list of T cell receptor beta chains from one sample in a study of cytomegalovirus exposure and HLA in healthy donors. Here immunoSEQ multiplex PCR was the method, and the copy in TCRdb shows in-frame clones only, minus some. In the table there are 75,000 to 90,000 clones, over 75% of which are singletons. The specimen sequenced was PBMCs. Source of these receptors: a human donor in good health. Both conserved end residues are part of each CDR3. The D gene is left open where the match is weak. Only some rows state a clone size, as once, few, many or a class for expanded clones.

>TRBJ2-1|TRBV4-2|NA|NA
TGTGCCAGCAGCCCCCCGGGGGACCAATTCAATGAGCAGTTCTTC
CASSPPGDQFNEQFF
>TRBJ1-1|TRBV6-5|NA|NA
TGTGCCAGCCAGGGATCGACTGAAGCTTTCTTT
CASQGSTEAFF
>TRBJ2-7|TRBV5-1|TRBD1|NA
TGCGCCAGCAGCAGGCCCGGACAGGGGGAATCCTACGAGCAGTACTTC
CASSRPGQGESYEQYF
>TRBJ1-2|TRBV4-1|TRBD1|NA
TGCGCCAGCAGCCAACCGGGACAGGGGTATGGCTACACCTTC
CASSQPGQGYGYTF
>TRBJ1-1|TRBV6-5|TRBD1|few
TGTGCCAGCAGCCTACAACAGGGGGTGAATGAAGCTTTCTTT
CASSLQQGVNEAFF
>TRBJ1-1|TRBV29-1|NA|NA
TGCAGCGTTGATCTGGGCAGACGGATGAACACTGAAGCTTTCTTT
CSVDLGRRMNTEAFF
>TRBJ1-2|TRBV6-1|NA|NA
TGTGCCAGTTCACAGGACCACTATGGCTACACCTTC
CASSQDHYGYTF
>TRBJ2-1|TRBV6-4|TRBD2|NA
TGTGCCAGCAGTGACGGTATCGGCGGGGGGGCCTACAATGAGCAGTTCTTC
CASSDGIGGGAYNEQFF
>TRBJ1-1|TRBV6-5|TRBD1|NA
TGTGCCAGCAGGGGATGGGACAGAAACACTGAAGCTTTCTTT
CASRGWDRNTEAFF
>TRBJ1-2|TRBV7-8|NA|NA
TGTGCCAGCAGCTTTAGGGGCAGGGGTAACTATGGCTACACCTTC
CASSFRGRGNYGYTF
>TRBJ2-4|TRBV6-5|NA|NA
TGTGCCAGCAGTTACCTCTCAGGGGTAGCCAAAAACATTCAGTACTTC
CASSYLSGVAKNIQYF
>TRBJ1-5|TRBV6-1|NA|NA
TGTGCCAGCAGTGCAATACCTACAGGGTTTCTCCAGCATTTT
CASSAIPTGFLQHF
>TRBJ1-6|TRBV6-5|NA|few
TGTGCCAGCAGTTACGGGCAGTTGGATGGTTCACCCCTCCACTTT
CASSYGQLDGSPLHF
>TRBJ1-2|TRBV6-5|TRBD1|NA
TGTGCCAGCAGTTACTTGACAGGGGACGGGGGCTACACCTTC
CASSYLTGDGGYTF
>TRBJ2-5|TRBV10-3|NA|NA
TGTGCCATCAGTGAGACCCAACTAGCACCCCAAGAGACCCAGTACTTC
CAISETQLAPQETQYF
>TRBJ1-4|TRBV10-3|NA|NA
TGTGCCATCAGGGGTCAGGGAGAAAAACTGTTTTTT
CAIRGQGEKLFF
>TRBJ2-6|TRBV5-1|NA|NA
TGCGCCAGCAGCTTCGGACAGTTTTTCTCTGGGGCCAACGTCCTGACTTTC
CASSFGQFFSGANVLTF
>TRBJ1-3|TRBV6-5|NA|NA
TGTGCCAGCCAGGGATCCGGAAACACCATATATTTT
CASQGSGNTIYF